This TCR beta chain derives from a study of T cell repertoires in cytomegalovirus infection. On the study more broadly: Shared public TCR beta signatures pointed to both CMV infection and a matching HLA type.

Germline CDR1 LNHDA, CDR2 SQIVND (reference sequence). This CDR3 has 14 residues. V lost 5 bases and J lost 3; bases outside the gene matches: 5. Study results and caveats: In two of eight donors, the top clonotype was HLA-C-restricted CMV-specific.

In the case of this clonotype: Its specificity is unknown.

TCRdb redid the calling of the reads with MiXCR, one entry per CDR3 protein. In the table there are around 210,000 distinct CDR3 sequences, approximately 7% of which are singletons. The sequenced sample consisted of PBMCs. The V gene is TRBV19, the J gene TRBJ1-1; 8 positions match TRBD1. The origin of this receptor is a human donor in good health (CMV status not recorded). Some clones in this sample may be carry-over from other donors' samples. The CDR3 reads CASSPRQGYTEAFF. CDR3 DNA sequence: TGTGCCAGTAGTCCTCGACAGGGGTACACTGAAGCTTTCTTT.